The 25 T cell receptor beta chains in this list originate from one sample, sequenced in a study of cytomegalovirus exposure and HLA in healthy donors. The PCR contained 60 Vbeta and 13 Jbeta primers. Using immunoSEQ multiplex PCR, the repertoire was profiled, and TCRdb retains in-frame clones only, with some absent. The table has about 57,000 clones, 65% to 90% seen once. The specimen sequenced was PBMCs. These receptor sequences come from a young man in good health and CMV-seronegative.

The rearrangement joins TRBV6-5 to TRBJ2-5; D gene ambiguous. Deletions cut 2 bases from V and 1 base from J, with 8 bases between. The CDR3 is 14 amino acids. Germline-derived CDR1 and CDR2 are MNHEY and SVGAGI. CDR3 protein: CASSYTAAQETQYF. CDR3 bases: TGTGCCAGCAGTTACACGGCGGCCCAAGAGACCCAGTACTTC.

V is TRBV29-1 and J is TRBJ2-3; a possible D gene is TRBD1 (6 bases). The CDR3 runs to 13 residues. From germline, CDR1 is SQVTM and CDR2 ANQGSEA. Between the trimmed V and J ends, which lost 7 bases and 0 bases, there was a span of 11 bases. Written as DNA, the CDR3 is TGCAGCGCGACAGGTTATAGCACAGATACGCAGTATTTT. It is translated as CSATGYSTDTQYF.

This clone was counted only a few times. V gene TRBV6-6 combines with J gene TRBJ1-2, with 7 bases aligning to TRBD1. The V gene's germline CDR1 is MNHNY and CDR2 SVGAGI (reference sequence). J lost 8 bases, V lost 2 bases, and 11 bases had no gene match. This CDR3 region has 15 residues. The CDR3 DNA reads TGTGCCAGCAGTTACACCAAGAGACAGGGAGGAGGCTACACCTTC. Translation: CASSYTKRQGGGYTF.

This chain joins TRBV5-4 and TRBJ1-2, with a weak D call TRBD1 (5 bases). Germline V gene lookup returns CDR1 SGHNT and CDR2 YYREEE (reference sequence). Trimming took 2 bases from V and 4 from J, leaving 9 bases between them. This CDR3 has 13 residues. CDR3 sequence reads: CASSFDSLYGYTF. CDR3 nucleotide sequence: TGTGCCAGCAGCTTCGACAGCCTCTATGGCTACACCTTC. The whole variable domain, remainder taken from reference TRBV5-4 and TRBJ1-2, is ETGVTQSPTHLIKTRGQQVTLRCSSQSGHNTVSWYQQALGQGPQFIFQYYREEENGRGNFPPRFSGLQFPNYSSELNVNALELDDSALYLCASSFDSLYGYTFGSGTRLTVV.

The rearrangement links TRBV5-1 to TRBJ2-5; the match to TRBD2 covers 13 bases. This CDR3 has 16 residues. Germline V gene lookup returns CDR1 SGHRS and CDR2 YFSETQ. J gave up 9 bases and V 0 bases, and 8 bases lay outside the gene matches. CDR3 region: CASSLGGLAGPPAQYF. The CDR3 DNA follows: TGCGCCAGCAGCTTGGGGGGACTAGCGGGGCCCCCGGCCCAGTACTTC. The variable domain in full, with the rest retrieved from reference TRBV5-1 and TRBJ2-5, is KAGVTQTPRYLIKTRGQQVTLSCSPISGHRSVSWYQQTPGQGLQFLFEYFSETQRNKGNFPGRFSGRQFSNSRSEMNVSTLELGDSALYLCASSLGGLAGPPAQYFGPGTRLLVL.

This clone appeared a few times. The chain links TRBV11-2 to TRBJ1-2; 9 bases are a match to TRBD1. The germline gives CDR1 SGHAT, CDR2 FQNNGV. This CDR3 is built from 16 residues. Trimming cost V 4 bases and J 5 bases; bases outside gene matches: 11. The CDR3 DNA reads TGTGCCAGCAGCTCACCAGATTACAGGGGGCTGTATGGCTACACCTTC. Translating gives CASSSPDYRGLYGYTF.

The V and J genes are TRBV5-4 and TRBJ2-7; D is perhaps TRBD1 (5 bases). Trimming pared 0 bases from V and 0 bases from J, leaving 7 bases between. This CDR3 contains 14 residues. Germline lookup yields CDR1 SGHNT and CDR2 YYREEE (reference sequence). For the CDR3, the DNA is TGTGCCAGCAGCTTGGGACAGAGCTCCTACGAGCAGTACTTC. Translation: CASSLGQSSYEQYF.

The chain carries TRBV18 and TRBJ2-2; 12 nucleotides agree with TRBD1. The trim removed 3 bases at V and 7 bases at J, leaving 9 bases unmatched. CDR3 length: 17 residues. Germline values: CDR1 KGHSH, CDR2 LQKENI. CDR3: CASSPYGTGGIGGELFF. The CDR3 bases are TGTGCCAGCTCACCTTACGGGACAGGGGGCATCGGCGGGGAGCTGTTTTTT.

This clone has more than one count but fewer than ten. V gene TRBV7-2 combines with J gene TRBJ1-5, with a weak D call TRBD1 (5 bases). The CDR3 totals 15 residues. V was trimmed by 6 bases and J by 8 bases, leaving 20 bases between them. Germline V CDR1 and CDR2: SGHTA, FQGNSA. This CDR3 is CASSLQGFELEPQHF. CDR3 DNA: TGTGCCAGCAGTCTTCAGGGATTTGAGCTGGAGCCCCAGCATTTT.

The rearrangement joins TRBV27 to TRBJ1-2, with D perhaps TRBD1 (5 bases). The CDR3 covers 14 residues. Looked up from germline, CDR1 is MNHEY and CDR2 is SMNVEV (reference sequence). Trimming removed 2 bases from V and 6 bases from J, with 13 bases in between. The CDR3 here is CASSLAIPGNGYTF. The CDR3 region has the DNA TGTGCCAGCAGTTTAGCCATCCCAGGGAATGGCTACACCTTC.

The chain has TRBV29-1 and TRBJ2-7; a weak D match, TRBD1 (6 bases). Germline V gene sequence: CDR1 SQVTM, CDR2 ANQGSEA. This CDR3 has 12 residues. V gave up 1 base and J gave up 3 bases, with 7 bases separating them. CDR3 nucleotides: TGCAGCGTTGAAGGGGGACACTACGAGCAGTACTTC. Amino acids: CSVEGGHYEQYF.

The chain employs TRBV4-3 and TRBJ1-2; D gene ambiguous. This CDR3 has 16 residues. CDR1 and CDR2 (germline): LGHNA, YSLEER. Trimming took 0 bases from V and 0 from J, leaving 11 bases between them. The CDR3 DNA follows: TGCGCCAGCAGCCAAGATATGACGGGATCTAACTATGGCTACACCTTC. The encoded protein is CASSQDMTGSNYGYTF.

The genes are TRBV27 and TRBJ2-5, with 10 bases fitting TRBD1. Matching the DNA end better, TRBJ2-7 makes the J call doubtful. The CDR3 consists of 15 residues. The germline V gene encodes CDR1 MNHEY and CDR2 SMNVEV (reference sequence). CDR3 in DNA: TGTGCCAGCAGCTTCCCGGGACAGGGGATCCACGAGCAGTACTTC. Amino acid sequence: CASSFPGQGIHEQYF.

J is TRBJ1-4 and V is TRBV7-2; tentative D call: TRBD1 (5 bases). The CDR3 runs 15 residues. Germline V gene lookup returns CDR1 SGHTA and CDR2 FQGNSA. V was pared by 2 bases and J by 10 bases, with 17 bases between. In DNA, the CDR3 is TGTGCCAGCAGCTTATCTAGGGACTCACCGGGAAAACTGTTTTTT. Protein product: CASSLSRDSPGKLFF.

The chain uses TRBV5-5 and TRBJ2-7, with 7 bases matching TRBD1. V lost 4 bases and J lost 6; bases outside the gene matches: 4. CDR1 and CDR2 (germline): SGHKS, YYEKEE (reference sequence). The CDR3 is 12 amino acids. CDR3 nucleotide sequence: TGTGCCAGCAGCACGACAGGGCTCGAGCAGTACTTC. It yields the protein CASSTTGLEQYF.

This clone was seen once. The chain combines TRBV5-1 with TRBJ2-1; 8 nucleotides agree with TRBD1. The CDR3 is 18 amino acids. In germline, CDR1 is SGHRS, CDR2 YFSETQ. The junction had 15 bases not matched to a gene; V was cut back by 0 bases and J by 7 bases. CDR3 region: CASSLGGTGWGQRNEQFF. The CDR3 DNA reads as TGCGCCAGCAGCTTGGGGGGGACAGGCTGGGGTCAACGGAATGAGCAGTTCTTC. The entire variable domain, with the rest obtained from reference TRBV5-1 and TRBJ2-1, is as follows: KAGVTQTPRYLIKTRGQQVTLSCSPISGHRSVSWYQQTPGQGLQFLFEYFSETQRNKGNFPGRFSGRQFSNSRSEMNVSTLELGDSALYLCASSLGGTGWGQRNEQFFGPGTRLTVL.

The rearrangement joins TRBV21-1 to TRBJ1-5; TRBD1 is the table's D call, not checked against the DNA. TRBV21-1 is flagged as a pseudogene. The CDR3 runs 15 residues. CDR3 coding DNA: TGTGCCAGCAGCAAAGGGGACAGCCCCAATCAGCCCCAGCATTTT. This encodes CASSKGDSPNQPQHF.

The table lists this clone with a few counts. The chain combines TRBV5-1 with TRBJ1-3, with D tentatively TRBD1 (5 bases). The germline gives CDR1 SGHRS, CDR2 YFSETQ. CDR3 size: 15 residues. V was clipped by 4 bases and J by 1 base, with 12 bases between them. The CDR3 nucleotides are TGCGCCAGCAGCCCTGGGGGGGAGTCTGGAAACACCATATATTTT. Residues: CASSPGGESGNTIYF.

The CDR3, as DNA: TGTGCCAGCAGCACCTACAGGGGGAACACTGAAGCTTTCTTT. Translated: CASSTYRGNTEAFF. The chain employs TRBV7-2 and TRBJ1-1; 7 bases map to TRBD1. The junction had 4 bases not matched to a gene; V was cut back by 5 bases and J by 1 base. Germline lookup yields CDR1 SGHTA and CDR2 FQGNSA. The CDR3 extends over 14 amino acids.

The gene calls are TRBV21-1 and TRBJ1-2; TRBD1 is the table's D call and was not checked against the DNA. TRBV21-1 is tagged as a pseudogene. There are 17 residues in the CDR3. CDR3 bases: TGTGCCAGCAGCAAAGCCCAGGGACAGGGCATTAACTATGGCTACACCTTC. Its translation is CASSKAQGQGINYGYTF.

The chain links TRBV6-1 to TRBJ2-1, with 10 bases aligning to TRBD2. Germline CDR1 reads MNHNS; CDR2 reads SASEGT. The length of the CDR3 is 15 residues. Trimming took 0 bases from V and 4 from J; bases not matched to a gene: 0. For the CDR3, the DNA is TGTGCCAGCAGTGAAGCTAGCGGGGGGTACAATGAGCAGTTCTTC. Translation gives CASSEASGGYNEQFF.

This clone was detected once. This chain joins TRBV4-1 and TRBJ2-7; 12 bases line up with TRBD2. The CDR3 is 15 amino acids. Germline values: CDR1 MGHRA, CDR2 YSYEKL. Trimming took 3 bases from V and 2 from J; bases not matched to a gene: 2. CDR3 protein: CASSHLAGGAYEQYF. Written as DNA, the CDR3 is TGCGCCAGCAGCCATCTAGCGGGAGGGGCCTACGAGCAGTACTTC.

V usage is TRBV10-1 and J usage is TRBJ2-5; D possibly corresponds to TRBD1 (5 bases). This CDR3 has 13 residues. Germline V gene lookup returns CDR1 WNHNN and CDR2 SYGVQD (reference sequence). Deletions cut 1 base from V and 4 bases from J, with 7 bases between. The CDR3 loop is CASSEWGRETQYF. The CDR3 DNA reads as TGCGCCAGCAGTGAGTGGGGCCGAGAGACCCAGTACTTC.

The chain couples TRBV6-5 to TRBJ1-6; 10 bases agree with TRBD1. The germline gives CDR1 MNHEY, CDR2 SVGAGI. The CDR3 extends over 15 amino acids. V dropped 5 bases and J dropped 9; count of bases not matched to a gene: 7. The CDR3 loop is CASSIDRGRGSPLHF. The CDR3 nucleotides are TGTGCCAGCAGTATCGACAGGGGGCGCGGTTCACCCCTCCACTTT.

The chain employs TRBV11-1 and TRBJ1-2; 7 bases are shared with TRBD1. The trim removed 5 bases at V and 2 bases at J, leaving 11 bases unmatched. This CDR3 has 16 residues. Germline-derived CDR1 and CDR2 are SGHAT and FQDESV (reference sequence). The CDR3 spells CASSPGTVYLNYGYTF. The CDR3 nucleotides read TGTGCCAGCAGCCCCGGGACAGTGTATTTGAACTATGGCTACACCTTC.